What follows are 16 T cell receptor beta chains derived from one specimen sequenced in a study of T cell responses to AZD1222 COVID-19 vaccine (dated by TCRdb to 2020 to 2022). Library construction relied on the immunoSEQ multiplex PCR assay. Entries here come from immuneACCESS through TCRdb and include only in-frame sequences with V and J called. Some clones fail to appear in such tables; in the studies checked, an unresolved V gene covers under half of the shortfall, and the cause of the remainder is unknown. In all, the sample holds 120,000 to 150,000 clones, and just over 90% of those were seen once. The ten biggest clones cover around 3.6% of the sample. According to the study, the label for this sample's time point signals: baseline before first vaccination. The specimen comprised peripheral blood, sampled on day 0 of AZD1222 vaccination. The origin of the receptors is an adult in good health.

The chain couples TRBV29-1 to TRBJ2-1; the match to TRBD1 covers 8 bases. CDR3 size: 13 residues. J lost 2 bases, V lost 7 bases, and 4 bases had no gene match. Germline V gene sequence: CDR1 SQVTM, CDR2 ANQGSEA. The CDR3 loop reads CSAGQAPYNEQFF. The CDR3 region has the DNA TGCAGCGCGGGACAGGCACCCTACAATGAGCAGTTCTTC.

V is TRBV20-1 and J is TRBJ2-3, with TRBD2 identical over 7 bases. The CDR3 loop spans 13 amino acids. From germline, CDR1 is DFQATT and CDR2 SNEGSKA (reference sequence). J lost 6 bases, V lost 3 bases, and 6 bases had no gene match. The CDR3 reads CSASGGRRDTQYF. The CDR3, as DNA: TGCAGTGCTAGTGGCGGGAGAAGGGATACGCAGTATTTT.

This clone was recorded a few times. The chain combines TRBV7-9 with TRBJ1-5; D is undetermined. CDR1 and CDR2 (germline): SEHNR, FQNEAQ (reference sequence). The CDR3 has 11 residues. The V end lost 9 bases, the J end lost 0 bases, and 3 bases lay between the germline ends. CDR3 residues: CASGSNQPQHF. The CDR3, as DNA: TGTGCCAGTGGTAGCAATCAGCCCCAGCATTTT.

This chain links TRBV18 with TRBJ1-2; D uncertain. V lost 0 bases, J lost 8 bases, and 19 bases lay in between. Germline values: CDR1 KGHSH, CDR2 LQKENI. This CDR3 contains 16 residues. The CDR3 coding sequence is TGTGCCAGCTCACCACCGACTCTTCTCGGGATAAGCGGCTACACCTTC. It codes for CASSPPTLLGISGYTF.

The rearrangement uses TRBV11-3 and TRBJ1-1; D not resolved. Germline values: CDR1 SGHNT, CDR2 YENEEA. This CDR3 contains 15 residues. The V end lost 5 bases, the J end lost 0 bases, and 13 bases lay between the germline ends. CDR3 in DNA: TGTGCCAGCAGCCCCCAAAGGAGGGTGAACACTGAAGCTTTCTTT. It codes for CASSPQRRVNTEAFF.

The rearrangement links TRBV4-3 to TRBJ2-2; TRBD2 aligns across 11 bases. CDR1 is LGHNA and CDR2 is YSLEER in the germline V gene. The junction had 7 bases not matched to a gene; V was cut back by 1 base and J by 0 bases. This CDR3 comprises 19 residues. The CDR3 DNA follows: TGCGCCAGCAGCCAAGTCAGGACTAGCGGGTACCCGAACACCGGGGAGCTGTTTTTT. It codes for CASSQVRTSGYPNTGELFF.

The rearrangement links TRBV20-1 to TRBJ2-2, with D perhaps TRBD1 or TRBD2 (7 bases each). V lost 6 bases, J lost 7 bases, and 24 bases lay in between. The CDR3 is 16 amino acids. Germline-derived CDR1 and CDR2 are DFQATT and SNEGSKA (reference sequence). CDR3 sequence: CSASRPTGRGFGELFF. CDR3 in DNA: TGCAGTGCCAGTCGACCGACAGGGCGGGGGTTCGGGGAGCTGTTTTTT.

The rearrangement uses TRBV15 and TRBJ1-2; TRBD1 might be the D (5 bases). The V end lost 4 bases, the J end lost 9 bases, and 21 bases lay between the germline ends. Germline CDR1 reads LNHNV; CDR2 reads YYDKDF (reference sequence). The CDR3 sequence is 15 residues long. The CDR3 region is CATSISRTGGGSYTF. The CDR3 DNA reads TGTGCCACCAGCATCAGTCGGACGGGGGGTGGTAGCTACACCTTC.

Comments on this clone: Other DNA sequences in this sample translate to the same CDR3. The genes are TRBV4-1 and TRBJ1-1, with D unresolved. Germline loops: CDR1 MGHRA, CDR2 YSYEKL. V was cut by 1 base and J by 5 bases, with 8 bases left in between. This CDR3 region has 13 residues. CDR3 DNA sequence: TGCGCCAGCAGCCAAGTTTCGGGTACTGAAGCTTTCTTT. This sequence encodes CASSQVSGTEAFF.

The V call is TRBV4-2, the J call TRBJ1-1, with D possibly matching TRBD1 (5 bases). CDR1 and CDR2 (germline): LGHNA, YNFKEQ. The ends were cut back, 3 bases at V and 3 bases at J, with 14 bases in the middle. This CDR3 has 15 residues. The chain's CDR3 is CASSQEGQGYTEAFF. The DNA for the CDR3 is TGTGCCAGCAGCCAGGAAGGGCAGGGTTACACTGAAGCTTTCTTT.

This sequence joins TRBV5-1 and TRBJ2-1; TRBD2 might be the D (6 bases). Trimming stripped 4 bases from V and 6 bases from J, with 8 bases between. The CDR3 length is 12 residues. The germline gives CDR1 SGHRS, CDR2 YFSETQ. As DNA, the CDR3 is TGCGCCAGCAGCCAGGGACTCAATGAGCAGTTCTTC. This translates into CASSQGLNEQFF.

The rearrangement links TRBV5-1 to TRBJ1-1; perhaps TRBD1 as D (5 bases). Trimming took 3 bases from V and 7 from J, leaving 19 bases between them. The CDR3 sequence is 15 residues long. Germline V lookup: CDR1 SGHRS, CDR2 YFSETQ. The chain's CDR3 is CASSSRLDSRNEAFF. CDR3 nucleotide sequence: TGCGCCAGCAGCTCCCGGCTCGACAGCAGAAATGAAGCTTTCTTT.

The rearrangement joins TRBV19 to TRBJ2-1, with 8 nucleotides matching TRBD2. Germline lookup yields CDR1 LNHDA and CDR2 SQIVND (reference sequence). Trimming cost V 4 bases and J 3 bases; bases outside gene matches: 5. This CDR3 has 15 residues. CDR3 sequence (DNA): TGTGCCAGTAGTAGTTTAGCGGGGATCTACAATGAGCAGTTCTTC. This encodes CASSSLAGIYNEQFF. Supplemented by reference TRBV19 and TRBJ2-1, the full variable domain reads DGGITQSPKYLFRKEGQNVTLSCEQNLNHDAMYWYRQDPGQGLRLIYYSQIVNDFQKGDIAEGYSVSREKKESFPLTVTSAQKNPTAFYLCASSSLAGIYNEQFFGPGTRLTVL.

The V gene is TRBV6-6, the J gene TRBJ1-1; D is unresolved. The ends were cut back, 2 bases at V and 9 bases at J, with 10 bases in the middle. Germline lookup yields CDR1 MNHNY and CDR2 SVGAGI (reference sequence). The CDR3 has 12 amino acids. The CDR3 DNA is TGTGCCAGCAGTTACGATGTCGATAAAGCTTTCTTT. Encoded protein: CASSYDVDKAFF.

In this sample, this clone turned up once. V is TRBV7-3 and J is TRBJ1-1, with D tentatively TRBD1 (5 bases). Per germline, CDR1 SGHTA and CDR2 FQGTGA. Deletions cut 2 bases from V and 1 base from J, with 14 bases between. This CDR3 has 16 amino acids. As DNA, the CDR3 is TGTGCCAGCAGCTTAGGGGTGGGGCAGAAGAACACTGAAGCTTTCTTT. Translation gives CASSLGVGQKNTEAFF.

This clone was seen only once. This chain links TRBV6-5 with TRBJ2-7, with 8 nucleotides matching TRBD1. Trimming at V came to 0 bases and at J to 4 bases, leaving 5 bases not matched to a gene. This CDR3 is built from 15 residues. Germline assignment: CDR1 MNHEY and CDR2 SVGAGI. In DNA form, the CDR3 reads TGTGCCAGCAGTTACTCAGGACAGGGTTTTTACGAGCAGTACTTC. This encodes CASSYSGQGFYEQYF.